This is a list of T cell receptor beta chains from one sample in a study of T-cell memory formation after mild COVID-19. TCRdb passed the 5' RACE reads through MiXCR, listing each CDR3 protein once. The table includes around 120,000 distinct CDR3 sequences, about 15% detected once. Sequenced sample: PBMCs or a T cell subset sorted from them (not recorded which). The receptors were sampled from an adult woman who had mild COVID-19 (a few samples of this study predate the infection). Cell type and time point are not known. Both conserved end residues are part of each CDR3. D genes are given only for firm matches. Not every row has a clone size; where given, it reads once, few, many or a size class.

TGCGCCAGCAGATCTGGGACAGGGGGCAGATACAATGAGCAGTTCTTC | CASRSGTGGRYNEQFF | TRBD1 | TRBJ2-1 | TRBV5-1 | -
TGTGCCAGCAGTGATCTCCCGGAGGAGTCCGGGAATGAGCAGTTCTTC | CASSDLPEESGNEQFF | - | TRBJ2-1 | TRBV2 | few
TGTGCCAGCAGGTCTGGGGGACTTCGTGGCTACACCTTC | CASRSGGLRGYTF | - | TRBJ1-2 | TRBV12-3/TRBV12-4 | few
TGCAGCGTTGGGCAGGGAGGCTACGAGCAGTACTTC | CSVGQGGYEQYF | - | TRBJ2-7 | TRBV29-1 | many
TGTGCCAGCAGCCAGGTAGTGGGACAGGGAGTCTCCTACGAGCAGTACTTC | CASSQVVGQGVSYEQYF | TRBD1 | TRBJ2-7 | TRBV4-2 | few
TGCGCCAGCAGCGAAGTCATTGGGACTGAAGCTTTCTTT | CASSEVIGTEAFF | - | TRBJ1-1 | TRBV5-1 | -
TGCGCCAGCAGCCAAGATCCTCCCTACCGACGGGATACGCAGTATTTT | CASSQDPPYRRDTQYF | - | TRBJ2-3 | TRBV4-1 | -
TGTGCCACCGGCCGGGCCGAACCACGAAACACCGGGGAGCTGTTTTTT | CATGRAEPRNTGELFF | - | TRBJ2-2 | TRBV10-3 | -
TGTGCCATCAGTGAGACGTCCGGGAATACGCAGTATTTT | CAISETSGNTQYF | - | TRBJ2-3 | TRBV10-3 | -
TGTGCCAGCAGTGTAAGGCGGGGGGGCACAGATACGCAGTATTTT | CASSVRRGGTDTQYF | TRBD2 | TRBJ2-3 | TRBV2 | few
TGCGCCAGCAGCCTACCCGGGACAGCCGTCCCCGAGCAGTACTTC | CASSLPGTAVPEQYF | TRBD1 | TRBJ2-7 | TRBV5-1 | many
TGTGCCAGCAGTGACTCGTTTTGGGCTAGCACAGATACGCAGTATTTT | CASSDSFWASTDTQYF | - | TRBJ2-3 | TRBV6-4 | few
TGTGCCACCAGTGATCCCGTAGGCGAGCAGTACTTC | CATSDPVGEQYF | - | TRBJ2-7 | TRBV24-1 | few
TGTGCCAGCAGCCCGTCCGACTCTCACAATGAGCAGTTCTTC | CASSPSDSHNEQFF | - | TRBJ2-1 | TRBV7-3 | few
TGTGCCAGCAGCGTACAGGGGGCTGGCGGGGAGCTGTTTTTT | CASSVQGAGGELFF | TRBD1 | TRBJ2-2 | TRBV9 | -
TGTGCCAGCAGCTCACTCTCCTACGAGCAGTACTTC | CASSSLSYEQYF | - | TRBJ2-7 | TRBV5-8 | -
TGTGCCAGCAGTTTAAGTAGGGATACGCAGTATTTT | CASSLSRDTQYF | - | TRBJ2-3 | TRBV12-3/TRBV12-4 | -
TGTGCCAGCATTCCCCAACTAGCGGGAGGGTCCACAGTTACGCAGTATTTT | CASIPQLAGGSTVTQYF | TRBD2 | TRBJ2-3 | TRBV11-2 | once
TGCAGTGCTAGGTCGTCCCGGGACAGGGCGAGCAATCAGCCCCAGCATTTT | CSARSSRDRASNQPQHF | TRBD1 | TRBJ1-5 | TRBV20-1 | few
TGTGCCAGCAGTTACGGGATTTCAGGGACTGAAGCTTTCTTT | CASSYGISGTEAFF | - | TRBJ1-1 | TRBV6-5 | -
TGTGCCAGCAGCTTGGGGTCAGGATTTAACACTGAAGCTTTCTTT | CASSLGSGFNTEAFF | - | TRBJ1-1 | TRBV5-6 | -
TGTGCCAGCAGTATCCCTGGACTAGCGGGAATAGATACGCAGTATTTT | CASSIPGLAGIDTQYF | TRBD2 | TRBJ2-3 | TRBV6-2/TRBV6-3 | -
TGCGCCAGCAGCTTGGGGCAGGGACTGGACGAGCAGTACTTC | CASSLGQGLDEQYF | - | TRBJ2-7 | TRBV5-1 | -
TGTGCCAGCAGTTTTCTCCAGGGGGCGGATACGCAGTATTTT | CASSFLQGADTQYF | TRBD1 | TRBJ2-3 | TRBV6-2/TRBV6-3 | -
TGCGCCAGCAGCCTTCTACAGGGGGAAGGCAATCAGCCCCAGCATTTT | CASSLLQGEGNQPQHF | TRBD1 | TRBJ1-5 | TRBV4-1 | few
TGTGCCAGCAGCCCCCGTACCGGACAGCCTTACGAGCAGTACTTC | CASSPRTGQPYEQYF | - | TRBJ2-7 | TRBV6-2/TRBV6-3 | -
TGTGCCAGCAGCTTAGGGACCGGGACACGATACAATGAGCAGTTCTTC | CASSLGTGTRYNEQFF | - | TRBJ2-1 | TRBV7-8 | few
TGCGCCAGCAGCTTGACCCACAGGGTAGTAAAAAATGGCTACACCTTC | CASSLTHRVVKNGYTF | - | TRBJ1-2 | TRBV5-1 | -
TGTGCCAGCCAAACGGCCCACGGATTATATGGCTACACCTTC | CASQTAHGLYGYTF | - | TRBJ1-2 | TRBV7-9 | -
TGCAGCGTTGTTTCTAGCGGGGCGACCTACGAGCAGTACTTC | CSVVSSGATYEQYF | TRBD2 | TRBJ2-7 | TRBV29-1 | few
TGCAGTGCTAGAGAGGCAGGGCGAACCTACGAGCAGTACTTC | CSAREAGRTYEQYF | - | TRBJ2-7 | TRBV20-1 | few
TGTGCCAGCAGCTTGTACTCGGACTACGAGCAGTACTTC | CASSLYSDYEQYF | - | TRBJ2-7 | TRBV5-5 | -